This TCR beta chain was recorded in a study of cytomegalovirus exposure and HLA in healthy donors. Study-level information: There were 88 million or so unique TCRs (from HLA-typed donors) in an early data release.

A word on this clone: Antigen specificity is unknown.

The CDR3 has 15 residues. In germline, CDR1 is SGHRS, CDR2 YFSETQ. Trimming stripped 0 bases from V and 4 bases from J, with 13 bases between. The study's findings and limits: Follow-up analysis seemed to connect common viral pathogens with several of the most significant clusters identified. DRB1 had the most TCR associations and HLA-C the fewest, a later analysis found, with rates varying by HLA locus. An Asian-associated ancestry cluster reportedly showed fewer N-insertions than the roughly 700-donor mean in a later analysis.

60 Vbeta and 13 Jbeta primers were used in PCR. TCRdb keeps only in-frame clones here, not all; method: immunoSEQ multiplex PCR. In all, the sample yields about 120,000 clones. The sequenced sample consisted of PBMCs. The chain employs TRBV5-1 and TRBJ2-5, with a weak D call TRBD1 (6 bases). The TCR sequence derives from a young man in good health and CMV-seronegative. This chain's CDR3 is CASSLAGTPLETQYF. CDR3 coding DNA: TGCGCCAGCAGCTTGGCCGGGACACCTCTAGAGACCCAGTACTTC.